The 27 T cell receptor beta chains below were found in one sample sequenced in a study of T cell responses to AZD1222 COVID-19 vaccine. Clones were read by immunoSEQ multiplex PCR, and TCRdb kept only the in-frame ones, dropping some. The table includes approximately 140,000 clones, 85% to 95% detected once. The source material was peripheral blood, sampled on day 0 of AZD1222 vaccination. The source is an adult in good health.

The rearrangement uses TRBV27 and TRBJ1-2; 8 nucleotides line up with TRBD1. This CDR3 has 16 residues. Germline lookup yields CDR1 MNHEY and CDR2 SMNVEV (reference sequence). Trimming at V came to 4 bases and at J to 4 bases, leaving 11 bases not matched to a gene. The CDR3 loop reads CASSSHLLQGGYGYTF. The DNA for the CDR3 is TGTGCCAGCAGTTCCCATCTACTACAGGGGGGCTATGGCTACACCTTC.

The chain combines TRBV7-8 with TRBJ2-5, with TRBD2 as a possible D gene (6 bases). The CDR3 consists of 17 residues. Germline CDR1 and CDR2: SGHVS and FQNEAQ. V lost 3 bases and J 5 bases, leaving 22 bases between the germline ends. The CDR3 protein is CASSLFPPGAPRETQYF. CDR3 nucleotide sequence: TGTGCCAGCAGCTTGTTCCCCCCGGGAGCTCCTCGGGAGACCCAGTACTTC.

The chain is built from TRBV19 and TRBJ2-3, with D perhaps matching TRBD1 (6 bases). Germline CDR1 is LNHDA and CDR2 is SQIVND (reference sequence). CDR3 length: 16 amino acids. The V end was cut by 5 bases, the J end by 4 bases, with 19 bases between. The CDR3 sequence: CASSSGQGTRADTQYF. DNA for the CDR3: TGTGCCAGTAGTTCGGGTCAGGGGACGAGAGCAGATACGCAGTATTTT. Filled out from reference TRBV19 and TRBJ2-3, the complete variable domain reads DGGITQSPKYLFRKEGQNVTLSCEQNLNHDAMYWYRQDPGQGLRLIYYSQIVNDFQKGDIAEGYSVSREKKESFPLTVTSAQKNPTAFYLCASSSGQGTRADTQYFGPGTRLTVL.

This clone was picked up one time. The chain recombines TRBV12-3 or TRBV12-4 with TRBJ1-1; D may be TRBD1 (6 bases). The CDR3 length is 13 residues. V dropped 6 bases and J dropped 0 bases, with 8 bases sitting between them. The CDR3 nucleotides read TGTGCCAGCAGAGGGACAATGAACACTGAAGCTTTCTTT. This encodes CASRGTMNTEAFF.

This chain uses TRBV28 with TRBJ1-1, with D perhaps TRBD1 (6 bases). The CDR3 is made up of 15 amino acids. CDR1 MDHEN and CDR2 SYDVKM come from the germline V gene. V lost 3 bases and J 0 bases, leaving 11 bases between the germline ends. CDR3 protein: CASSFLTGLNTEAFF. The CDR3 DNA is TGTGCCAGCAGTTTCTTGACAGGTCTGAACACTGAAGCTTTCTTT.

V gene TRBV14 combines with J gene TRBJ1-3; D is possibly TRBD1 (5 bases). Per germline, CDR1 SGHDN and CDR2 FVKESK. The CDR3 extends over 16 amino acids. V lost 1 base and J lost 0, with 10 bases in between. Here the CDR3 DNA reads TGTGCCAGCAGCCAAGGGTACGGGGCCTCTGGAAACACCATATATTTT. Protein sequence: CASSQGYGASGNTIYF.

This chain joins TRBV27 and TRBJ1-1; possibly TRBD1 for D (5 bases). The germline gives CDR1 MNHEY, CDR2 SMNVEV (reference sequence). Trimming removed 6 bases from V and 6 bases from J, with 17 bases in between. The CDR3 covers 14 residues. CDR3 loop: CASRNPTGHAEAFF. CDR3 bases: TGTGCCAGCAGAAACCCCACGGGGCACGCTGAAGCTTTCTTT.

The rearrangement joins TRBV5-1 to TRBJ1-1; TRBD1 aligns across 10 bases. The germline gives CDR1 SGHRS, CDR2 YFSETQ. V lost 4 bases to trimming and J lost 1 base; unmatched junction nucleotides: 13. The CDR3 covers 18 residues. The DNA for the CDR3 is TGCGCCAGCAGCGTGGGACAGGGGATGGGTTTGAGGAACACTGAAGCTTTCTTT. Its translation: CASSVGQGMGLRNTEAFF.

This rearrangement joins TRBV11-2 to TRBJ2-1; 11 nucleotides align to TRBD2. Germline assignment: CDR1 SGHAT and CDR2 FQNNGV. This CDR3 has 15 residues. V shed 1 base, J shed 8 bases, and the junction held 4 bases outside the gene matches. The CDR3 protein is CASSLGLAGWDEQFF. CDR3 in DNA: TGTGCCAGCAGCTTAGGACTAGCGGGGTGGGATGAGCAGTTCTTC.

This clone was seen a single time. J is TRBJ1-1 and V is TRBV7-9, with TRBD1 identical over 7 bases. With V trimmed by 5 bases and J by 6 bases, 0 bases remained unmatched. This CDR3 contains 11 residues. CDR1 and CDR2 from the germline V gene are SEHNR and FQNEAQ (reference sequence). The CDR3 loop is CASSQGAEAFF. Written as DNA, the CDR3 is TGTGCCAGCAGCCAGGGGGCTGAAGCTTTCTTT.

This sequence joins TRBV12-3 or TRBV12-4 and TRBJ1-1; D gene unclear. The CDR3 sequence is 13 residues long. V lost 5 bases and J 0 bases, leaving 7 bases between the germline ends. The CDR3 DNA is TGTGCCAGCAGTCCGAACATGAACACTGAAGCTTTCTTT. It encodes CASSPNMNTEAFF.

The chain is built from TRBV4-1 and TRBJ2-1; 10 bases agree with TRBD1. The V gene end was trimmed by 0 bases and the J gene end by 8 bases; junction bases not matched to a gene: 7. Germline assignment: CDR1 MGHRA and CDR2 YSYEKL. The CDR3 consists of 16 residues. The CDR3 sequence is CASSQDGDRGVYEQFF. In nucleotides, the CDR3 is TGCGCCAGCAGCCAAGACGGGGACAGGGGTGTATATGAGCAGTTCTTC.

The rearrangement joins TRBV5-6 to TRBJ2-1; D gene uncertain. The CDR3 is 12 amino acids. Trimming took off 1 base at V and 7 bases at J, with 6 bases between the two ends. Germline V gives CDR1 SGHDT, CDR2 YYEEEE. The CDR3 sequence is CASSLSRNEQFF. Here the CDR3 DNA reads TGTGCCAGCAGCTTGTCGCGAAATGAGCAGTTCTTC.

V usage is TRBV5-5 and J usage is TRBJ2-3; D is possibly TRBD2 (5 bases). The ends were cut back, 0 bases at V and 6 bases at J, with 14 bases in the middle. CDR1 and CDR2 (germline): SGHKS, YYEKEE (reference sequence). The CDR3 is made up of 15 amino acids. DNA of the CDR3: TGTGCCAGCAGCTTGGCTCTAGCTGTGTTCGATACGCAGTATTTT. This sequence encodes CASSLALAVFDTQYF.

The chain combines TRBV30 with TRBJ1-6; 7 nucleotides align to TRBD1. The CDR3 covers 17 residues. Trimming removed 2 bases from V and 0 bases from J; junction bases left unmatched: 7. Germline CDR1 and CDR2: GTSNPN and SVGIG (reference sequence). The CDR3 is CAWSRWTGGSYNSPLHF. The CDR3 bases are TGTGCCTGGAGTAGATGGACAGGTGGCTCCTATAATTCACCCCTCCACTTT.

The V call is TRBV5-8, the J call TRBJ2-7; D call uncertain. Germline CDR1 is SGHTS and CDR2 is YDEGEE. The CDR3 loop spans 11 amino acids. Deletions cut 4 bases from V and 5 bases from J, with 7 bases between. Here the CDR3 reads CASSQQHEQYV. The CDR3 DNA sequence: TGTGCCAGCAGCCAACAGCACGAGCAGTACGTC.

The chain links TRBV2 to TRBJ2-7, with D maybe TRBD1 (5 bases). Germline CDR1 SNHLY, CDR2 FYNNEI. CDR3 size: 14 residues. Trimming shortened V by 7 bases and J by 5 bases, and 18 bases separated the two germline ends. The CDR3 loop reads CASMRSQGLNEQYV. The CDR3 DNA follows: TGTGCCAGCATGCGCTCGCAGGGTTTAAACGAGCAGTACGTC.

The chain links TRBV4-2 to TRBJ1-6; D not certain. The CDR3 is 16 amino acids. V lost 0 bases, J lost 3 bases, and 9 bases lay in between. In germline, CDR1 is LGHNA, CDR2 YNFKEQ. CDR3 in amino acids: CASSQDEGLYNSPLHF. DNA for the CDR3: TGTGCCAGCAGCCAAGATGAGGGCCTCTATAATTCACCCCTCCACTTT.

V is TRBV18 and J is TRBJ1-1, with D perhaps matching TRBD1 (6 bases). The CDR3 loop spans 13 amino acids. Germline lookup yields CDR1 KGHSH and CDR2 LQKENI. V was shortened by 1 base and J by 11 bases, with 14 bases between the two germline ends. The CDR3 region is CASSPLSDSKAFF. The DNA of the CDR3 is TGTGCCAGCTCACCACTATCGGACAGTAAGGCTTTCTTT.

The chain combines TRBV10-3 with TRBJ1-1; unclear D gene. The CDR3 is made up of 13 amino acids. Germline loops: CDR1 ENHRY, CDR2 SYGVKD. V lost 10 bases, J lost 0 bases, and 12 bases lay in between. CDR3 region: CATSSELNTEAFF. DNA for the CDR3: TGTGCCACCAGCTCCGAGTTGAACACTGAAGCTTTCTTT.

The J gene is TRBJ2-1, the V gene TRBV19, with TRBD2 identical over 8 bases. Germline values: CDR1 LNHDA, CDR2 SQIVND (reference sequence). With 6 bases clipped from V and 0 bases from J, the junction kept 16 bases outside the gene matches. This CDR3 comprises 19 residues. The CDR3 sequence is CASRRTSRSGGGSYNEQFF. DNA for the CDR3: TGTGCCAGTAGGCGGACTAGCCGGTCCGGGGGGGGCTCCTACAATGAGCAGTTCTTC.

The chain has TRBV29-1 and TRBJ2-1; no clear D. This CDR3 has 14 amino acids. From germline, CDR1 is SQVTM and CDR2 ANQGSEA. Trimming pared 4 bases from V and 2 bases from J, leaving 12 bases between. The CDR3 DNA follows: TGCAGCGTTGTATCGTGGGAAGCCTACAATGAGCAGTTCTTC. This translates into CSVVSWEAYNEQFF.

This chain connects TRBV2 to TRBJ1-5; 10 positions agree with TRBD1. Trimming cost V 6 bases and J 6 bases; bases outside gene matches: 11. The germline V gene has CDR1 SNHLY and CDR2 FYNNEI. The CDR3 is 16 residues long. For the CDR3, the DNA is TGTGCCAGCAGCTACTCCCGACAGGGGGCTGGTCAGCCCCAGCATTTT. The encoded protein is CASSYSRQGAGQPQHF.

The chain uses TRBV7-8 and TRBJ1-4; D not resolved. From germline, CDR1 is SGHVS and CDR2 FQNEAQ. The CDR3 spans 16 residues. V shed 0 bases and J shed 0 bases, with 8 bases lying between them. The CDR3 reads CASSLAPRATNEKLFF. CDR3 bases: TGTGCCAGCAGCTTAGCCCCCCGGGCAACTAATGAAAAACTGTTTTTT.

The rearrangement links TRBV4-3 to TRBJ1-5; maybe TRBD1 (5 bases). The CDR3 length is 15 residues. The germline V gene has CDR1 LGHNA and CDR2 YSLEER. The germline V and J ends were trimmed by 0 bases and 5 bases, with 11 bases remaining between them. CDR3 in amino acids: CASSQEGGLHQPQHF. CDR3 nucleotide sequence: TGCGCCAGCAGCCAAGAGGGGGGATTGCATCAGCCCCAGCATTTT.

The genes are TRBV30 and TRBJ1-1, with D maybe TRBD1 (5 bases). The V gene lost 2 bases and the J gene lost 8 bases, with 15 bases spanning the gap. Germline lookup yields CDR1 GTSNPN and CDR2 SVGIG (reference sequence). This CDR3 spans 13 amino acids. For the CDR3, the DNA is TGTGCCTGGAGTTCCCCCGTGGGGCAAGAAGCTTTCTTT. This gives the protein CAWSSPVGQEAFF. The full variable domain, rest sourced from reference TRBV30 and TRBJ1-1, is SQTIHQWPATLVQPVGSPLSLECTVEGTSNPNLYWYRQAAGRGLQLLFYSVGIGQISSEVPQNLSASRPQDRQFILSSKKLLLSDSGFYLCAWSSPVGQEAFFGQGTRLTVV.

This clone appeared a single time. The CDR3 DNA reads as TGTGCCAGCAGCTTAGCAGGGACAGGGGATGAAAAACTGTTTTTT. This sequence encodes CASSLAGTGDEKLFF. V usage is TRBV7-2 and J usage is TRBJ1-4; 10 bases are shared with TRBD1. Germline values: CDR1 SGHTA, CDR2 FQGNSA. This CDR3 comprises 15 residues. Trimming removed 0 bases from V and 6 bases from J; junction bases left unmatched: 1.